This section outlines one TCR beta chain sequence together with its context. Participants were aged roughly 18 to 90 years from 24 US areas. In assigning cohorts, the study relied on participant-reported clinical history. Recovery meant two consecutive negative NP/OP PCR tests, professional clearance, or resolved symptoms. The data are from a study of blood T cell repertoires in COVID-19. In the study overall: Researchers got acute and convalescent COVID-19 samples from the United States, Italy and Spain.

After removal of 7 bases from V and 5 bases from J, the junction contained 10 bases not matched to a gene. CDR1 MDHEN and CDR2 SYDVKM come from the germline V gene. The CDR3 runs to 14 residues. Clones were read by immunoSEQ multiplex PCR, and TCRdb kept only the in-frame ones, dropping some. Here the sample spans 200,000 or so clones, about nine tenths being singletons. V is TRBV28 and J is TRBJ1-2; 7 bases fit TRBD1. This clonotype was sampled from a woman aged 25 to 39 who had recovered from COVID-19. The sample was PBMCs or T cells enriched from blood (not recorded which). In DNA form, the CDR3 reads TGTGCCAGCAACTTCCCCGCGACAGGGTATGGCTACACCTTC. The encoded protein is CASNFPATGYGYTF.